This T cell receptor beta chain stems from a study of T cell repertoires in cytomegalovirus infection. Study at large: Through public TCR beta signatures, both CMV infection and matching HLA type were indicated.

TCRdb reprocessed the reads via MiXCR and lists one record per CDR3 protein. The sample holds hundreds of thousands of distinct CDR3 sequences, around 9.1% seen once. Study results and limitations: Dominating the ex vivo response were HLA-C-restricted CMV-specific TCR beta clonotypes.

This clonotype was counted between two and nine times. Its antigen is not identified. The CDR3 spans 14 residues. Germline CDR1 is ENHRY and CDR2 is SYGVKD. V dropped 10 bases and J dropped 0 bases, with 13 bases sitting between them. The chain links TRBV10-3 to TRBJ2-4; weak D call: TRBD1 (5 bases). Source material: PBMCs. This TCR was recovered from a human donor in good health (CMV status not recorded). Some clones in this sample may be carry-over from other donors' samples. The CDR3 sequence is CATGQGLAKNIQYF. The DNA of the CDR3 is TGTGCCACCGGGCAGGGTCTAGCCAAAAACATTCAGTACTTC.